The next 11 T cell receptor beta chains were all read from a single sample in a study of identifying expanded T cells in peripheral blood. Assay: immunoSEQ multiplex PCR; the TCRdb copy retains only in-frame clones and omits some. Of 80,000 to 95,000 clones in the sample, around 88% were seen once. Sequencing was performed on blood. The receptors were gathered from a person aged 18 to 75 in good health.

The chain links TRBV5-4 to TRBJ1-2; 10 positions agree with TRBD1. Germline-derived CDR1 and CDR2 are SGHNT and YYREEE (reference sequence). The CDR3 sequence is 15 residues long. J gave up 4 bases and V 4 bases, and 7 bases lay outside the gene matches. The CDR3 coding sequence is TGTGCCAGCAGCCCGGGACAGGGGTTAAGCTATGGCTACACCTTC. It specifies CASSPGQGLSYGYTF.

The DNA of the CDR3 is TGTGCCAGCAGCGTAGTTCCAGGGGCGAACACCGGGGAGCTGTTTTTT. It encodes CASSVVPGANTGELFF. This chain connects TRBV9 to TRBJ2-2; D is perhaps TRBD1 (6 bases). This CDR3 has 16 amino acids. V lost 0 bases and J 0 bases, leaving 9 bases between the germline ends. The germline gives CDR1 SGDLS, CDR2 YYNGEE.

The chain has TRBV5-6 and TRBJ2-5; tentatively, D is TRBD2 (5 bases). The CDR3 has 14 amino acids. Germline CDR1 and CDR2: SGHDT and YYEEEE. Deletions cut 5 bases from V and 5 bases from J, with 16 bases between. The CDR3 bases are TGTGCCAGCAGTCGTATGGTCGAGCGGGAGACCCAGTACTTC. Protein: CASSRMVERETQYF.

The DNA for the CDR3 is TGCGCCAGCAGCCGCCCCAGGGGGTCGTCAGAGACCCAGTACTTC. Translating gives CASSRPRGSSETQYF. This chain uses TRBV4-1 with TRBJ2-5; 7 bases map to TRBD1. Trimming took 4 bases from V and 4 from J; bases not matched to a gene: 9. Germline-derived CDR1 and CDR2 are MGHRA and YSYEKL. This CDR3 spans 15 amino acids.

This chain connects TRBV15 to TRBJ2-3; D might be TRBD2 (6 bases). The germline V gene encodes CDR1 LNHNV and CDR2 YYDKDF (reference sequence). V dropped 0 bases and J dropped 0 bases, with 10 bases sitting between them. The CDR3 is made up of 16 amino acids. This CDR3 is CATSRERAGSTDTQYF. The CDR3 DNA is TGTGCCACCAGCAGAGAACGTGCGGGGAGCACAGATACGCAGTATTTT.

This sequence joins TRBV28 and TRBJ2-2; the D is unclear. Germline V gives CDR1 MDHEN, CDR2 SYDVKM. The germline V and J ends were trimmed by 7 bases and 3 bases, with 12 bases remaining between them. The CDR3 loop spans 14 amino acids. CDR3 nucleotides: TGTGCCAGCATATTACGGGTCGACACCGGGGAGCTGTTTTTT. It encodes CASILRVDTGELFF.

V and J are TRBV4-2 and TRBJ2-2, with no clear D. Germline V CDR1 and CDR2: LGHNA, YNFKEQ. CDR3 size: 14 residues. The V and J ends lost 1 base and 1 base respectively, with 4 bases between them. This CDR3 is CASSQVVNTGELFF. Written as DNA, the CDR3 is TGTGCCAGCAGCCAAGTAGTGAACACCGGGGAGCTGTTTTTT.

This clone was detected only once. The chain has TRBV9 and TRBJ2-3, with 10 nucleotides matching TRBD2. J lost 7 bases, V lost 2 bases, and 4 bases had no gene match. The CDR3 is made up of 14 amino acids. The germline V gene has CDR1 SGDLS and CDR2 YYNGEE. The CDR3 protein is CASSVTSGTYTQYF. The CDR3 DNA follows: TGTGCCAGCAGCGTTACTAGCGGGACGTATACGCAGTATTTT.

This clone was picked up one time. V gene TRBV6-6 combines with J gene TRBJ2-5; TRBD2 is a possible D gene (5 bases). There are 14 residues in the CDR3. Germline assignment: CDR1 MNHNY and CDR2 SVGAGI (reference sequence). V shed 2 bases and J shed 5 bases, with 12 bases lying between them. CDR3 nucleotides: TGTGCCAGCAGTTACGGAGGTTTTAGGGAGACCCAGTACTTC. Translation: CASSYGGFRETQYF.

This clone was recorded a few times. In DNA, the CDR3 is TGTGCCAGCAGTGAATCAAGCGGGGGGGCCAACGAGCAGTTCTTC. This encodes CASSESSGGANEQFF. The rearrangement uses TRBV6-1 and TRBJ2-1; 10 bases are shared with TRBD2. Germline V gene sequence: CDR1 MNHNS, CDR2 SASEGT. V shed 2 bases, J shed 10 bases, and the junction held 8 bases outside the gene matches. The CDR3 consists of 15 residues.

This clone has just one count. CDR3 sequence reads: CASSEIRAEQYF. The DNA for the CDR3 is TGTGCCAGCAGTGAAATCAGGGCCGAGCAGTACTTC. This sequence joins TRBV25-1 and TRBJ2-7, with D maybe TRBD1 (5 bases). The CDR3 loop spans 12 amino acids. The germline V gene has CDR1 MGHDK and CDR2 SYGVNS. With 2 bases removed from V and 6 bases from J, the gap between germline ends came to 8 bases.